These 24 T cell receptor beta chains originate from one sample sequenced in a study of TIL therapy for anti-PD-1-resistant metastatic lung cancer. This was the immunoSEQ v3 assay. Clones were read by immunoSEQ multiplex PCR, and TCRdb kept only the in-frame ones, dropping some. Altogether more than 12,000 clones are present, about 82% being singletons, with the ten largest covering approximately 0.85%. Time point described: pre-treatment sample, taken before nivolumab and TIL therapy. This sample comprised blood, obtained at baseline. The receptors stem from a person between 25 and 79 years old with non-small cell lung cancer.

J is TRBJ1-6 and V is TRBV7-3, with D unresolved. This CDR3 region has 13 residues. Per germline, CDR1 SGHTA and CDR2 FQGTGA. Trimming removed 3 bases from V and 8 bases from J, with 8 bases in between. Here the CDR3 DNA reads TGTGCCAGCAGCTTTATGCGGGATTCACCCCTCCACTTT. This codes for CASSFMRDSPLHF.

The chain uses TRBV30 and TRBJ1-5, with D unclear. V was cut by 1 base and J by 9 bases, with 10 bases left in between. The CDR3 covers 12 residues. Germline values: CDR1 GTSNPN, CDR2 SVGIG (reference sequence). CDR3 sequence: CAWSEGLGPQHF. CDR3 nucleotides: TGTGCCTGGAGTGAGGGCCTCGGGCCCCAGCATTTT.

This chain links TRBV5-4 with TRBJ1-2, with 8 bases fitting TRBD1. V shed 0 bases, J shed 4 bases, and the junction held 5 bases outside the gene matches. In germline, CDR1 is SGHNT, CDR2 YYREEE (reference sequence). The CDR3 extends over 15 amino acids. CDR3 coding DNA: TGTGCCAGCAGCTTGGCAGGGGGCAATGTCTATGGCTACACCTTC. Protein: CASSLAGGNVYGYTF. Looking up the rest from reference TRBV5-4 and TRBJ1-2 gives the full variable domain: ETGVTQSPTHLIKTRGQQVTLRCSSQSGHNTVSWYQQALGQGPQFIFQYYREEENGRGNFPPRFSGLQFPNYSSELNVNALELDDSALYLCASSLAGGNVYGYTFGSGTRLTVV.

This sequence joins TRBV9 and TRBJ1-1; 7 positions agree with TRBD1. J gave up 4 bases and V 2 bases, and 8 bases lay outside the gene matches. The CDR3 contains 15 residues. The germline gives CDR1 SGDLS, CDR2 YYNGEE. The CDR3 is CASSVGDSPGTEAFF. CDR3 nucleotide sequence: TGTGCCAGCAGCGTGGGGGACAGCCCCGGCACTGAAGCTTTCTTT.

The CDR3 loop is CASSFTGGSYNEQFF. DNA for the CDR3: TGTGCCAGCAGCTTTACAGGGGGTTCCTACAATGAGCAGTTCTTC. The gene calls are TRBV11-2 and TRBJ2-1; 8 bases match TRBD1. Germline V gives CDR1 SGHAT, CDR2 FQNNGV. This CDR3 is 15 amino acids long. V lost 3 bases and J lost 1; bases outside the gene matches: 2.

This rearrangement joins TRBV27 to TRBJ2-4; D call uncertain. V was cut by 5 bases and J by 3 bases, with 14 bases left in between. Germline values: CDR1 MNHEY, CDR2 SMNVEV (reference sequence). The CDR3 contains 15 residues. Here the CDR3 DNA reads TGTGCCAGCAGTAACAATCAGGTTGGCAAAAACATTCAGTACTTC. This codes for CASSNNQVGKNIQYF.

The chain has TRBV5-5 and TRBJ1-4, with D possibly matching TRBD1 (6 bases). Trimming took 0 bases from V and 10 from J, leaving 13 bases between them. This CDR3 contains 14 residues. Germline V CDR1 and CDR2: SGHKS, YYEKEE (reference sequence). Here the CDR3 reads CASSLVAGGGKLFF. CDR3 sequence (DNA): TGTGCCAGCAGCTTGGTAGCGGGGGGCGGAAAACTGTTTTTT.

V usage is TRBV9 and J usage is TRBJ2-5, with D hard to call. Germline lookup yields CDR1 SGDLS and CDR2 YYNGEE. V was cut by 4 bases and J by 5 bases, with 15 bases left in between. CDR3 length: 14 amino acids. CDR3 amino acids: CASSPGPSGETQYF. CDR3 nucleotides: TGTGCCAGCAGCCCTGGTCCCTCCGGGGAGACCCAGTACTTC.

The chain employs TRBV5-4 and TRBJ2-5; D assignment may be TRBD1 or TRBD2 (6 bases each). CDR3 length equals 13 residues. Germline-derived CDR1 and CDR2 are SGHNT and YYREEE (reference sequence). V dropped 1 base and J dropped 5 bases, with 9 bases sitting between them. The CDR3 protein is CASSLRGQETQYF. In DNA form, the CDR3 reads TGTGCCAGCAGCTTGCGGGGGCAGGAGACCCAGTACTTC.

The rearrangement joins TRBV21-1 to TRBJ2-1; TRBD2, as called in the table, went unchecked against the DNA. TRBV21-1 is a documented pseudogene. The CDR3 totals 15 residues. The CDR3: CATFLAILAYNEQFF. CDR3 DNA: TGTGCCACGTTTTTAGCAATCCTCGCCTACAATGAGCAGTTCTTC.

The chain couples TRBV11-2 to TRBJ2-4; tentatively, D is TRBD2 (5 bases). CDR1 is SGHAT and CDR2 is FQNNGV in the germline V gene. The V end was cut by 2 bases, the J end by 1 base, with 9 bases between. The CDR3 is 15 residues long. The CDR3 is CASSLLREAKNIQYF. Here the CDR3 DNA reads TGTGCCAGCAGCTTATTAAGGGAGGCCAAAAACATTCAGTACTTC. Supplemented by reference TRBV11-2 and TRBJ2-4, the full variable domain reads EAGVAQSPRYKIIEKRQSVAFWCNPISGHATLYWYQQILGQGPKLLIQFQNNGVVDDSQLPKDRFSAERLKGVDSTLKIQPAKLEDSAVYLCASSLLREAKNIQYFGAGTRLSVL.

This chain joins TRBV27 and TRBJ1-5; 8 bases match TRBD1. This CDR3 is built from 16 residues. The V and J ends lost 5 bases and 2 bases, in that order; junction bases with no gene match: 8. Germline CDR1 MNHEY, CDR2 SMNVEV (reference sequence). CDR3 in DNA: TGTGCCAGCAGTGGAAGGGCAGGGGGCCGCAATCAGCCCCAGCATTTT. Encoded protein: CASSGRAGGRNQPQHF.

The chain recombines TRBV21-1 with TRBJ2-7. TRBV21-1 counts as a pseudogene. This CDR3 is built from 13 residues. The CDR3 loop is CASSKRGPWEQYV. The CDR3 DNA follows: TGTGCCAGCAGCAAACGGGGACCTTGGGAGCAGTACGTC.

The rearrangement links TRBV28 to TRBJ1-2; 7 positions agree with TRBD1. Germline trimming cut 7 bases from V and 2 bases from J; bases unmatched to any gene: 10. CDR3 length: 15 amino acids. Germline values: CDR1 MDHEN, CDR2 SYDVKM. DNA of the CDR3: TGTGCCAGCAAGCTCCCAACGACAGGGAACTATGGCTACACCTTC. Amino acids: CASKLPTTGNYGYTF.

V gene TRBV20-1 combines with J gene TRBJ2-1; D is unresolved. Trimming stripped 3 bases from V and 10 bases from J, with 10 bases between. CDR1 and CDR2 (germline): DFQATT, SNEGSKA (reference sequence). The CDR3 is 11 amino acids. The CDR3 region is CSARAYREQFF. The CDR3 DNA is TGCAGTGCTAGGGCATATAGAGAGCAGTTCTTC.

The rearrangement uses TRBV7-9 and TRBJ1-1; TRBD1 matches at 7 bases. Trimming took 1 base from V and 2 from J; bases not matched to a gene: 7. The CDR3 loop spans 16 amino acids. Per the germline V gene, CDR1 is SEHNR and CDR2 is FQNEAQ (reference sequence). For the CDR3, the DNA is TGTGCCAGCAGCTTAGGGGCCGGGACAGCCAACACTGAAGCTTTCTTT. It specifies CASSLGAGTANTEAFF.

The V and J genes are TRBV7-2 and TRBJ2-2; 7 nucleotides agree with TRBD1. V lost 6 bases, J lost 4 bases, and 8 bases stayed unmatched. The CDR3 is 15 residues long. Germline loops: CDR1 SGHTA, CDR2 FQGNSA. CDR3 coding DNA: TGTGCCAGCAGTAAACGACAGGGCACCACCGGGGAGCTGTTTTTT. Its translation is CASSKRQGTTGELFF.

This chain joins TRBV27 and TRBJ2-7; D is perhaps TRBD2 (5 bases). Germline V lookup: CDR1 MNHEY, CDR2 SMNVEV (reference sequence). The CDR3 extends over 14 amino acids. Between the trimmed V and J ends, which lost 7 bases and 3 bases, there was a span of 16 bases. CDR3 sequence reads: CASNPNLAYYEQYV. DNA for the CDR3: TGTGCCAGCAACCCGAATCTAGCCTACTACGAGCAGTACGTC.

About this clone itself: The junction and the germline gene differ at one end; a read error may be behind it. The chain joins TRBV6-6 to TRBJ2-1; D gene unclear. Germline CDR1 is MNHNY and CDR2 is SVGAGI (reference sequence). This CDR3 is built from 13 residues. The CDR3 region has the DNA TGTGCCAGCGGTTACGGTGCGCGCGGTGAGCAGTTCTTC. Translated: CASGYGARGEQFF.

The chain joins TRBV6-1 to TRBJ2-3; 8 bases agree with TRBD2. Germline values: CDR1 MNHNS, CDR2 SASEGT. V shed 1 base and J 4 bases; nucleotides not matched to a gene: 4. The CDR3 is made up of 15 amino acids. The CDR3 region is CASSEVAGGPDTQYF. CDR3 bases: TGTGCCAGCAGTGAAGTGGCGGGGGGACCAGATACGCAGTATTTT.

The chain couples TRBV7-2 to TRBJ2-1; the D is unclear. The V end was cut by 2 bases, the J end by 8 bases, with 13 bases between. CDR1 is SGHTA, CDR2 FQGNSA, per germline. CDR3 length: 14 amino acids. The CDR3, as DNA: TGTGCCAGCAGCTTACTCAGCCGGATCGATGAGCAGTTCTTC. Protein: CASSLLSRIDEQFF.

V is TRBV7-2 and J is TRBJ1-1; tentatively, D is TRBD1 (6 bases). V was cut by 1 base and J by 6 bases, with 12 bases left in between. This CDR3 has 14 residues. From germline, CDR1 is SGHTA and CDR2 FQGNSA. The DNA of the CDR3 is TGTGCCAGCAGCTTAGTTGGGGGGGGCCCTGAAGCTTTCTTT. Protein product: CASSLVGGGPEAFF.

The genes are TRBV7-8 and TRBJ2-7; possibly TRBD1 or TRBD2 for D (5 bases each). Germline lookup yields CDR1 SGHVS and CDR2 FQNEAQ. V gave up 2 bases and J gave up 6 bases, with 20 bases separating them. CDR3 length: 16 residues. The CDR3 region is CASSLSSGTVGSEQYF. The CDR3 nucleotides are TGTGCCAGCAGCTTATCGTCCGGGACGGTGGGGTCCGAGCAGTACTTC.

This rearrangement joins TRBV11-2 to TRBJ2-2; D not certain. V was clipped by 2 bases and J by 3 bases, with 10 bases between them. This CDR3 is built from 15 residues. In germline, CDR1 is SGHAT, CDR2 FQNNGV. The CDR3 region is CASSLRLGYTGELFF. CDR3 nucleotide sequence: TGTGCCAGCAGCTTACGACTGGGGTACACCGGGGAGCTGTTTTTT.